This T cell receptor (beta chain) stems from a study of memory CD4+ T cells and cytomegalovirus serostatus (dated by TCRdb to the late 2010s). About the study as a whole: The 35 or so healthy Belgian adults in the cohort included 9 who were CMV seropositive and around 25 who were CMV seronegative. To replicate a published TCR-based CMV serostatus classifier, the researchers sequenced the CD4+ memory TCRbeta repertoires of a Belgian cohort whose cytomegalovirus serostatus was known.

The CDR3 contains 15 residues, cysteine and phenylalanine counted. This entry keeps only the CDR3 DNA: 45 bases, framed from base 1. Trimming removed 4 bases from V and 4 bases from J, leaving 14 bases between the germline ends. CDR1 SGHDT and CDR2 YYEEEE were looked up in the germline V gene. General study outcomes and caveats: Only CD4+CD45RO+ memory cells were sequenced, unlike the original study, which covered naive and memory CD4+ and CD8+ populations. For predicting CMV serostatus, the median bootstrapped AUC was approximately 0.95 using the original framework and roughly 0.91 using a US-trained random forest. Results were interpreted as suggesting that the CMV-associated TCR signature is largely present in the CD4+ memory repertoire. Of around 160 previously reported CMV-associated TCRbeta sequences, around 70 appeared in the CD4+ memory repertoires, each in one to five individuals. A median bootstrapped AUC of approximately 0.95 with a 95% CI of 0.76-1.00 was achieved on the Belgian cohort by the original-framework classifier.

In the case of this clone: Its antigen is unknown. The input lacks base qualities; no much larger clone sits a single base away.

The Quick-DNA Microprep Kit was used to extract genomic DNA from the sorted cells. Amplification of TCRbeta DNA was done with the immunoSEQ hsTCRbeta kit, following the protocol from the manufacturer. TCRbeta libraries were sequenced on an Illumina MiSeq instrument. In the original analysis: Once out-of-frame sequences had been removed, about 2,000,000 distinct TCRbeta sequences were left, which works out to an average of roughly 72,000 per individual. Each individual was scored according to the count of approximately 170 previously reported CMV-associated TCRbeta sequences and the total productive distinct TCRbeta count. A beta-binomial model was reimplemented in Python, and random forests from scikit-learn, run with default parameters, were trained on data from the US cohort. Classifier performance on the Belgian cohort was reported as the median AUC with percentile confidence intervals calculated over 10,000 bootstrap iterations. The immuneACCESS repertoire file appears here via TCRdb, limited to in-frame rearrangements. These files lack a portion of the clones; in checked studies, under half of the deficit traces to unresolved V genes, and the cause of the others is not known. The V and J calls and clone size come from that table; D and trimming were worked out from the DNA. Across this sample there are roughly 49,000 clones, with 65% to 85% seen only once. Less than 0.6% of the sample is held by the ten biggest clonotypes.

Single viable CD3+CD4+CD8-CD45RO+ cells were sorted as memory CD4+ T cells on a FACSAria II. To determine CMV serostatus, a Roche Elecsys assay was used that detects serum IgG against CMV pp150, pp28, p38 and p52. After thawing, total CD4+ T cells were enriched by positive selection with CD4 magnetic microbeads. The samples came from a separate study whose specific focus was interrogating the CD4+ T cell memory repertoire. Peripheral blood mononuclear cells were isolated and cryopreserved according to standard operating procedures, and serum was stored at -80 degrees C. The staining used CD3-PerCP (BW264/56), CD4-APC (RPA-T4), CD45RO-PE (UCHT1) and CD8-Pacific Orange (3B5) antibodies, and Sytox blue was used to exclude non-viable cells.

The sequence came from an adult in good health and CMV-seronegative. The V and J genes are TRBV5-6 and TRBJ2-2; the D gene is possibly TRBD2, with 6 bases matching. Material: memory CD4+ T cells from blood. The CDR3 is CASSTRGGSTGELFF. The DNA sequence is TGTGCCAGCAGCACCCGTGGAGGGAGCACCGGGGAGCTGTTTTTT.